This T cell receptor beta chain derives from a study of blood T cell repertoires in COVID-19. Study as a whole: Material from acute and convalescent COVID-19 was sourced from the United States, Italy and Spain.

This CDR3 has 16 residues. V was trimmed by 4 bases and J by 4 bases, leaving 16 bases between them. CDR1 and CDR2 (germline): SGHTA, FQGNSA. Clones were read by immunoSEQ multiplex PCR, and TCRdb kept only the in-frame ones, dropping some. The sample holds roughly 230,000 clones, about 90% seen once. Input material: peripheral blood. V gene TRBV7-2 combines with J gene TRBJ2-2; D is possibly TRBD1 (6 bases). The source of this sequence is a woman aged 55-70 years with COVID-19, enrolled during active disease. The CDR3 protein is CASSSGRTVSTGELFF. For the CDR3, the DNA is TGTGCCAGCAGCTCCGGACGGACAGTTTCCACCGGGGAGCTGTTTTTT. Supplemented by reference TRBV7-2 and TRBJ2-2, the full variable domain reads GAGVSQSPSNKVTEKGKDVELRCDPISGHTALYWYRQSLGQGLEFLIYFQGNSAPDKSGLPSDRFSAERTGGSVSTLTIQRTQQEDSAVYLCASSSGRTVSTGELFFGEGSRLTVL.